The 9 T cell receptor beta chains below come from one sample, sequenced in a study of monozygotic twins with inflammatory bowel disease. Following a re-call of the 5' RACE reads, TCRdb has one entry per CDR3 protein and lacks DNA. Here the sample table reports approximately 390,000 distinct CDR3 sequences. The specimen sequenced was blood. These TCRs come from a human donor with ulcerative colitis or Crohn's disease, or a healthy co-twin of an affected twin (not recorded which).

The V gene is TRBV19, the J gene TRBJ2-2; without DNA, the TCRdb call of TRBD1 cannot be checked. Per the germline V gene, CDR1 is LNHDA and CDR2 is SQIVND (reference sequence). The CDR3 loop spans 15 amino acids. CDR3 residues: CASSIGPGATGELFF.

The V and J genes are TRBV7-9 and TRBJ2-7. The CDR3 has 11 residues. From germline, CDR1 is SEHNR and CDR2 FQNEAQ (reference sequence). The CDR3 loop is CASSPLYEQYF.

This chain joins TRBV5-4 and TRBJ1-2. Germline CDR1 SGHNT, CDR2 YYREEE (reference sequence). CDR3 size: 15 residues. The CDR3 here is CASSLSPTDFYGYTF.

The CDR3 region is CASSLMLAGEQYF. V usage is TRBV7-2 and J usage is TRBJ2-7. The CDR3 has 13 amino acids. Germline CDR1 SGHTA, CDR2 FQGNSA. The full variable domain, its missing parts supplied by reference TRBV7-2 and TRBJ2-7, is GAGVSQSPSNKVTEKGKDVELRCDPISGHTALYWYRQSLGQGLEFLIYFQGNSAPDKSGLPSDRFSAERTGGSVSTLTIQRTQQEDSAVYLCASSLMLAGEQYFGPGTRLTVT.

J is TRBJ2-7 and V is TRBV12-3 or TRBV12-4. The CDR3 contains 14 residues. The CDR3 spells CASSFERASYEQYF.

The chain couples TRBV19 to TRBJ2-2; the TCRdb call, TRBD1, lacks DNA for checking. Germline loops: CDR1 LNHDA, CDR2 SQIVND (reference sequence). The CDR3 is made up of 15 amino acids. The CDR3 sequence: CASKKNRGLTGELFF.

V gene TRBV29-1 combines with J gene TRBJ2-3; TCRdb calls TRBD2, which cannot be checked without DNA. The CDR3 contains 14 residues. Looked up from germline, CDR1 is SQVTM and CDR2 is ANQGSEA. CDR3 sequence reads: CSVVSGGATDTQYF.

The V gene is TRBV25-1, the J gene TRBJ2-5. The CDR3 has 13 amino acids. Germline V CDR1 and CDR2: MGHDK, SYGVNS. CDR3 sequence reads: CASSELGWETQYF.

The chain employs TRBV20-1 and TRBJ2-7; without DNA, the TCRdb call of TRBD2 cannot be checked. This CDR3 comprises 15 residues. CDR1 and CDR2 (germline): DFQATT, SNEGSKA (reference sequence). The CDR3 spells CSARALSGGPYEQYF.